This entry lists 3 T cell receptor beta chains sequenced from one sample in a study of STAT3 mutations in large granular lymphocyte leukemia. Overall study findings and caveats: In T-cell large granular lymphocyte leukemia, about half of patients showed multiple immunodominant subclonotypes.

Antigens of these TCRs are unknown. Here immunoSEQ multiplex PCR was the method, and the copy in TCRdb shows in-frame clones only, minus some. The table records about 9,300 clones, approximately 87% of them present only once. Material: peripheral blood mononuclear cells. The receptors originated from a man at least 80 years old with T-cell large granular lymphocyte leukemia. Some clones in this sample may be carry-over from other donors' samples.

The CDR3 DNA sequence: TGTGCCAGCAGCTTAGGGCAGGGAAGGGCCTACGAGCAGTACTTC. Amino acids: CASSLGQGRAYEQYF. V usage is TRBV7-9 and J usage is TRBJ2-7, with D perhaps matching TRBD1 (5 bases). V was pared by 1 base and J by 2 bases, with 12 bases between. Germline CDR1 and CDR2: SEHNR and FQNEAQ (reference sequence). The CDR3 consists of 15 residues.

The genes are TRBV6-6 and TRBJ2-1; D unclear. V lost 6 bases, J lost 6 bases, and 18 bases lay in between. The CDR3 sequence is 15 residues long. Germline values: CDR1 MNHNY, CDR2 SVGAGI (reference sequence). The DNA of the CDR3 is TGTGCCAGCAGAGCACGATCAGGAAACGGCAATGAGCAGTTCTTC. As protein: CASRARSGNGNEQFF.

The chain has TRBV4-2 and TRBJ2-3; 10 nucleotides align to TRBD2. After removal of 1 base from V and 2 bases from J, the junction contained 12 bases not matched to a gene. The CDR3 is 19 amino acids. Germline V gene lookup returns CDR1 LGHNA and CDR2 YNFKEQ. The CDR3: CASSQVGSGGTDTTDTQYF. The CDR3 coding sequence is TGTGCCAGCAGCCAAGTGGGTAGCGGGGGGACAGACACCACAGATACGCAGTATTTT.